This record covers a single T cell receptor beta chain. This record comes from a study of identical twins. V was shortened by 8 bases and J by 1 base, with 7 bases between the two germline ends. The CDR3 extends over 12 amino acids. Germline V gene lookup returns CDR1 MDHEN and CDR2 SYDVKM. TCRdb re-analysed the 5' RACE reads in MiXCR, keeping a single row per CDR3 protein. The sample carries over 550,000 distinct CDR3 sequences, 7.1% recorded once. The same sample was also used in a study of yellow fever vaccine responses in identical twins.

Sequencing was carried out using PBMCs. The gene calls are TRBV28 and TRBJ2-3, with unresolved D. The receptor comes from a young woman in good health. CDR3: CASALGTDTQYF. CDR3 nucleotides: TGTGCCAGCGCTCTTGGCACAGATACGCAGTATTTT.